This TCR beta chain emerged from a study of regulatory T cells in long-lasting Graves disease. Stated time point: newly diagnosed GD, antithyroid drugs for less than 3 months. Isolated PBMC RNA provided the starting material for the TCR library. iRepertoire HTBI primers and Arm-PCR of CDR3 regions built TCR beta libraries. TCRdb re-analysed the multiplex PCR reads in MiXCR, keeping a single row per CDR3 protein. This sample has hundreds of thousands of distinct CDR3 sequences, with roughly 14% found just once. This sample was also put to use in a study of T cells in Graves' hyperthyroidism and ophthalmopathy. Per that study: The diagnoses drew upon clinical symptoms, serum thyroxine and TRAb, thyroid ultrasound and orbital computed tomography. An initial round of RT-PCR targeting the TCR CDR3 relied on the HTBI primer set.

The receptor was isolated from a young man with Graves disease. The starting material was peripheral blood mononuclear cells (PBMCs), obtained at new diagnosis, from a patient treated with antithyroid drugs.

The CDR3 sequence: CASSSPYSQGGRNTEAFF. The CDR3 DNA is TGTGCCAGCAGTTCCCCCTATTCACAGGGGGGACGGAACACTGAAGCTTTCTTT. The J gene is TRBJ1-1, the V gene TRBV6-5; 8 bases fit TRBD1. The CDR3 loop spans 18 amino acids. Germline-derived CDR1 and CDR2 are MNHEY and SVGAGI. Unmatched junction bases numbered 14, after V lost 4 bases and J lost 1 base.